These 32 T cell receptor beta chains originate from one sample sequenced in a study of regulatory T cells in long-lasting Graves disease. The time point denotes: newly diagnosed GD, antithyroid drugs for less than 3 months. PBMC RNA served as the TCR library source. Libraries of TCR beta came from iRepertoire HTBI primers plus Arm-PCR of CDR3 regions. TCRdb independently ran MiXCR on the multiplex PCR reads; one entry per CDR3 protein. Among around 480,000 distinct CDR3 sequences, approximately 16% were seen once, and the ten largest hold 25%. The sample was also linked to a second study, of T cells in Graves' hyperthyroidism and ophthalmopathy.

The sequencing here drew on peripheral blood mononuclear cells (PBMCs), taken at new diagnosis, from a patient treated with antithyroid drugs. The receptors stem from a woman aged 40 to 65 with Graves disease.

CDR3 bases: TGCAGCGTTGATGGGACCTCGGCAGACGAGCAGTACTTC. As protein: CSVDGTSADEQYF. The chain carries TRBV29-1 and TRBJ2-7; D may correspond to TRBD1 or TRBD2 (5 bases each). This CDR3 comprises 13 residues. V was trimmed by 3 bases and J by 5 bases, leaving 14 bases between them. Germline V CDR1 and CDR2: SQVTM, ANQGSEA.

CDR3 amino acids: CASGGQGSDTQYF. CDR3 nucleotides: TGTGCCAGCGGGGGACAGGGATCAGATACGCAGTATTTT. The chain joins TRBV7-3 to TRBJ2-3; 9 bases match TRBD1. This CDR3 comprises 13 residues. Germline lookup yields CDR1 SGHTA and CDR2 FQGTGA. The J segment lost 4 bases and the V segment lost 8 bases, leaving 4 bases of the junction unmatched.

Remarks on this clonotype: Mismatch with germline at one junction end may stem from a read error. This chain connects TRBV29-1 to TRBJ2-3, with a possible D match to TRBD1 (5 bases). The CDR3 runs to 16 residues. CDR1 and CDR2 (germline): SQVTM, ANQGSEA. This CDR3 reads CSVERPRTLATDSQYF. The CDR3 DNA reads as TGCAGCGTTGAGAGGCCCCGGACATTAGCCACAGATTCGCAGTATTTT.

At least ten counts were recorded for this clonotype. V gene TRBV2 combines with J gene TRBJ2-7; unclear D gene. The CDR3 length is 11 residues. V gave up 7 bases and J gave up 9 bases, with 13 bases separating them. Germline CDR1 and CDR2: SNHLY and FYNNEI. The CDR3 loop is CASTAGSGQYF. The CDR3 bases are TGTGCCAGCACCGCTGGGTCGGGGCAGTACTTC.

This clonotype occurred many times. This chain links TRBV2 with TRBJ2-3; no reliable D call. This CDR3 is built from 11 residues. V was trimmed by 6 bases and J by 3 bases, leaving 4 bases between them. Germline V CDR1 and CDR2: SNHLY, FYNNEI. The CDR3 loop reads CASRETDTQYF. For the CDR3, the DNA is TGTGCCAGCAGAGAAACAGATACGCAGTATTTT. Variable domain in full (rest from reference TRBV2 and TRBJ2-3): EPEVTQTPSHQVTQMGQEVILRCVPISNHLYFYWYRQILGQKVEFLVSFYNNEISEKSEIFDDQFSVERPDGSNFTLKIRSTKLEDSAMYFCASRETDTQYFGPGTRLTVL.

J is TRBJ2-5 and V is TRBV20-1; 9 bases map to TRBD2. Germline CDR1 and CDR2: DFQATT and SNEGSKA (reference sequence). CDR3 length: 13 residues. V shed 2 bases and J 5 bases; nucleotides not matched to a gene: 3. The CDR3 loop reads CSARLAGLETQYF. The CDR3 bases are TGCAGTGCTAGACTAGCGGGGTTGGAGACCCAGTACTTC.

This rearrangement joins TRBV4-2 to TRBJ2-1; D ambiguous. CDR3 length equals 14 residues. Germline V lookup: CDR1 LGHNA, CDR2 YNFKEQ. V was pared by 0 bases and J by 9 bases, with 12 bases between. The CDR3 nucleotides read TGTGCCAGCAGCCAAGAAACTGCGAATAGTGAGCAGTTCTTC. Encoded protein: CASSQETANSEQFF.

Many counts were recorded for this clonotype. This chain links TRBV18 with TRBJ1-4, with TRBD1 as a possible D gene (5 bases). This CDR3 spans 16 amino acids. CDR1 is KGHSH and CDR2 is LQKENI in the germline V gene. Trimming took off 3 bases at V and 4 bases at J, with 15 bases between the two ends. The CDR3 protein is CASSPGAGQGNEKLFF. The CDR3 coding sequence is TGTGCCAGCTCACCCGGCGCGGGGCAGGGTAATGAAAAACTGTTTTTT.

The chain is built from TRBV4-1 and TRBJ2-7, with D possibly called TRBD1 or TRBD2 (5 bases each). The CDR3 extends over 16 amino acids. CDR1 MGHRA and CDR2 YSYEKL come from the germline V gene. The ends were cut back, 3 bases at V and 2 bases at J, with 17 bases in the middle. The CDR3 region has the DNA TGCGCCAGCAGCCAGCGAACCCGGGACGGCACCTACGAGCAGTACTTC. This sequence encodes CASSQRTRDGTYEQYF.

This chain connects TRBV7-9 to TRBJ2-2; 7 positions match TRBD1. This CDR3 contains 16 residues. With V trimmed by 7 bases and J by 6 bases, 14 bases remained unmatched. Germline V gene sequence: CDR1 SEHNR, CDR2 FQNEAQ (reference sequence). The CDR3 DNA follows: TGTGCCAGCAAGAGTCAGGCGACAGGGTCGGCCGGGGAGCTGTTTTTT. Encoded protein: CASKSQATGSAGELFF.

This clonotype was seen many times. This chain connects TRBV6-2 or TRBV6-3 to TRBJ2-1, with 9 bases aligning to TRBD2. CDR1 and CDR2 (germline): MNHEY, SVGEGT. The junction had 9 bases not matched to a gene; V was cut back by 8 bases and J by 7 bases. CDR3 length: 14 residues. The CDR3 nucleotides are TGTGCCAGCGGCATGGCGGGGGGGTTAAATGAGCAGTTCTTC. Protein: CASGMAGGLNEQFF.

This clonotype was observed a handful of times. The chain links TRBV24-1 to TRBJ2-1; D ambiguous. This CDR3 has 16 amino acids. Germline loops: CDR1 KGHDR, CDR2 SFDVKD. The ends were cut back, 2 bases at V and 0 bases at J, with 10 bases in the middle. The CDR3 nucleotides are TGTGCCACCAGTGATTCCCCCGGATTCTCCTACAATGAGCAGTTCTTC. It translates to CATSDSPGFSYNEQFF.

This clonotype was observed at least ten times. The V call is TRBV11-2, the J call TRBJ1-6; TRBD1 agrees at 8 bases. The length of the CDR3 is 16 residues. CDR1 SGHAT and CDR2 FQNNGV come from the germline V gene. J lost 9 bases, V lost 0 bases, and 7 bases had no gene match. This chain's CDR3 is CASSLDQGASTSPLHF. The DNA for the CDR3 is TGTGCCAGCAGCTTAGATCAGGGGGCAAGTACTTCACCCCTCCACTTT.

The chain combines TRBV6-1 with TRBJ2-2; D is tentatively TRBD1 or TRBD2 (7 bases each). The germline V gene encodes CDR1 MNHNS and CDR2 SASEGT. The CDR3 extends over 14 amino acids. V was clipped by 7 bases and J by 4 bases, with 13 bases between them. CDR3 in amino acids: CASNTRGGTGELFF. In nucleotides, the CDR3 is TGTGCCAGCAACACCAGGGGGGGCACCGGGGAGCTGTTTTTT.

There are a few counts of this clonotype. V and J are TRBV4-2 and TRBJ2-1, with 9 positions matching TRBD2. CDR3 length equals 18 residues. CDR1 is LGHNA and CDR2 is YNFKEQ in the germline V gene. The J segment lost 7 bases and the V segment lost 0 bases, leaving 13 bases of the junction unmatched. CDR3 in DNA: TGTGCCAGCAGCCAAGATCGAATTGGCGGGGGGGCCCTGAATGAGCAGTTCTTC. It translates to CASSQDRIGGGALNEQFF.

This clonotype has ten or more counts. The rearrangement links TRBV7-2 to TRBJ2-1, with D possibly matching TRBD1 (6 bases). CDR1 SGHTA and CDR2 FQGNSA come from the germline V gene. This CDR3 is 15 amino acids long. Deletions cut 2 bases from V and 3 bases from J, with 11 bases between. This chain's CDR3 is CASSLRTVYYNEQFF. The CDR3 DNA sequence: TGTGCCAGCAGCTTAAGGACAGTTTACTACAATGAGCAGTTCTTC.

The sample holds many counts of this clonotype. This chain links TRBV12-3 or TRBV12-4 with TRBJ2-5; 10 bases match TRBD2. The CDR3 has 15 residues. Trimming at V came to 8 bases and at J to 8 bases, leaving 14 bases not matched to a gene. The CDR3 bases are TGTGCCAGCGCCAGGGATGCTAGCGGGGGTTTCACCCAGTACTTC. Its translation is CASARDASGGFTQYF.

The rearrangement joins TRBV20-1 to TRBJ2-3; D could derive from TRBD1 or TRBD2 (5 bases each). Trimming took off 6 bases at V and 7 bases at J, with 23 bases between the two ends. Germline lookup yields CDR1 DFQATT and CDR2 SNEGSKA (reference sequence). CDR3 size: 15 residues. The CDR3 sequence: CSAITPGWDHNTQYF. The CDR3 region has the DNA TGCAGTGCCATAACGCCCGGTTGGGACCATAATACGCAGTATTTT.

The gene calls are TRBV20-1 and TRBJ2-3; D not certain. This CDR3 spans 10 amino acids. Looked up from germline, CDR1 is DFQATT and CDR2 is SNEGSKA (reference sequence). V was pared by 4 bases and J by 4 bases, with 3 bases between. CDR3 sequence: CSATADTQYF. CDR3 nucleotide sequence: TGCAGTGCTACGGCAGATACGCAGTATTTT.

The chain couples TRBV6-1 to TRBJ2-7; TRBD2 is a possible D gene (6 bases). Germline CDR1 reads MNHNS; CDR2 reads SASEGT. V was pared by 8 bases and J by 6 bases, with 20 bases between. This CDR3 is built from 14 residues. The chain's CDR3 is CASCKVGGSGEQYF. The CDR3 DNA sequence: TGTGCCAGCTGCAAAGTGGGGGGTTCAGGCGAGCAGTACTTC.

V gene TRBV12-5 combines with J gene TRBJ1-5; D is possibly TRBD1 (5 bases). Trimming took 1 base from V and 6 from J, leaving 13 bases between them. This CDR3 is built from 15 residues. Germline CDR1 reads LGHNT; CDR2 reads FRNRAP. This chain's CDR3 is CASGLGVQGSQPQHF. CDR3 DNA: TGTGCTAGTGGTTTGGGAGTTCAGGGATCTCAGCCCCAGCATTTT. The full variable domain, rest sourced from reference TRBV12-5 and TRBJ1-5, is DARVTQTPRHKVTEMGQEVTMRCQPILGHNTVFWYRQTMMQGLELLAYFRNRAPLDDSGMPKDRFSAEMPDATLATLKIQPSEPRDSAVYFCASGLGVQGSQPQHFGDGTRLSIL.

This clonotype was counted at least ten times. The chain employs TRBV12-3 or TRBV12-4 and TRBJ1-5, with a possible D match to TRBD1 (5 bases). The CDR3 consists of 15 residues. V lost 6 bases, J lost 0 bases, and 12 bases lay in between. CDR3 sequence (DNA): TGTGCCAGCAGCTCTCGACAGACTAGCAATCAGCCCCAGCATTTT. Its translation is CASSSRQTSNQPQHF.

This clonotype has a count of ten or more. The rearrangement joins TRBV2 to TRBJ2-1; 9 bases fit TRBD2. This CDR3 region has 13 residues. CDR1 and CDR2 (germline): SNHLY, FYNNEI. V lost 8 bases, J lost 8 bases, and 7 bases stayed unmatched. CDR3 region: CASYRTSVHEQFF. CDR3 coding DNA: TGTGCCAGCTACCGGACTAGCGTCCATGAGCAGTTCTTC.

In this sample, this clonotype turned up many times. V gene TRBV6-2 or TRBV6-3 combines with J gene TRBJ2-1, with unresolved D. Germline values: CDR1 MNHEY, CDR2 SVGEGT. The V end was cut by 0 bases, the J end by 8 bases, with 11 bases between. The CDR3 is made up of 14 amino acids. CDR3 bases: TGTGCCAGCAGTTACTCGCGGCCTTCGGATGAGCAGTTCTTC. Protein sequence: CASSYSRPSDEQFF.

This clonotype appeared a few times. The junction departs from germline at one end; a sequencing error may be responsible. The chain has TRBV4-1 and TRBJ1-1; D uncertain. The CDR3 runs 13 residues. Per the germline V gene, CDR1 is MGHRA and CDR2 is YSYEKL. CDR3 bases: TGCGCCAACAGCCAAGATCCGGGCACTGAAGCTTTCTTT. This gives the protein CANSQDPGTEAFF.

The rearrangement joins TRBV7-9 to TRBJ1-5; 10 bases match TRBD1. CDR1 and CDR2 from the germline V gene are SEHNR and FQNEAQ (reference sequence). The V segment lost 5 bases and the J segment 0 bases; nucleotides outside the gene matches: 7. CDR3 length: 17 amino acids. The CDR3 loop reads CASSPGDRGLSNQPQHF. The CDR3 bases are TGTGCCAGCAGCCCGGGGGACAGGGGCCTTAGCAATCAGCCCCAGCATTTT.

The sample holds many counts of this clonotype. This chain links TRBV2 with TRBJ2-7; TRBD1 agrees at 9 bases. This CDR3 comprises 13 residues. Per the germline V gene, CDR1 is SNHLY and CDR2 is FYNNEI. The V and J ends lost 5 bases and 7 bases, in that order; junction bases with no gene match: 6. The CDR3 DNA sequence: TGTGCCAGCAGTTCGGGACAGGGCTTGGAGCAGTACTTC. It specifies CASSSGQGLEQYF. Combining the CDR3 with reference TRBV2 and TRBJ2-7 gives the whole variable domain EPEVTQTPSHQVTQMGQEVILRCVPISNHLYFYWYRQILGQKVEFLVSFYNNEISEKSEIFDDQFSVERPDGSNFTLKIRSTKLEDSAMYFCASSSGQGLEQYFGPGTRLTVT.

This clonotype was found many times. The V call is TRBV18, the J call TRBJ1-1; tentative D call: TRBD1 (5 bases). The ends were cut back, 5 bases at V and 1 base at J, with 8 bases in the middle. The germline V gene has CDR1 KGHSH and CDR2 LQKENI. This CDR3 has 13 residues. The CDR3 sequence: CASSSDKNTEAFF. The CDR3 nucleotides are TGTGCCAGCTCATCGGACAAGAACACTGAAGCTTTCTTT.

This clonotype was counted ten times or more. The chain combines TRBV10-3 with TRBJ1-1; D is unresolved. CDR3 length: 13 amino acids. Per the germline V gene, CDR1 is ENHRY and CDR2 is SYGVKD. V was clipped by 3 bases and J by 0 bases, with 5 bases between them. The CDR3 DNA sequence: TGTGCCATCAGTGATAAGTTGAACACTGAAGCTTTCTTT. This sequence encodes CAISDKLNTEAFF.

The sample holds many counts of this clonotype. The genes are TRBV2 and TRBJ2-2; 8 bases line up with TRBD1. V lost 7 bases to trimming and J lost 7 bases; unmatched junction nucleotides: 11. CDR3 length equals 15 residues. CDR1 SNHLY and CDR2 FYNNEI come from the germline V gene. This CDR3 is CASIPGQASGGELFF. The CDR3 nucleotides are TGTGCCAGCATACCGGGACAGGCCTCAGGCGGGGAGCTGTTTTTT.

J is TRBJ2-5 and V is TRBV20-1; 7 nucleotides align to TRBD2. Germline CDR1 reads DFQATT; CDR2 reads SNEGSKA (reference sequence). The CDR3 covers 13 residues. With V trimmed by 2 bases and J by 1 base, 1 base remained unmatched. CDR3 coding DNA: TGCAGTGCTAGAAGGACTAGCCAAGAGACCCAGTACTTC. Amino acids: CSARRTSQETQYF.

This clonotype was detected a few times. The chain links TRBV6-2 or TRBV6-3 to TRBJ1-6; 8 bases align to TRBD1. Germline CDR1 reads MNHEY; CDR2 reads SVGEGT. The CDR3 is 15 amino acids. Trimming took 7 bases from V and 10 from J; bases not matched to a gene: 12. The CDR3 loop is CASTLTGVLRSPLHF. In nucleotides, the CDR3 is TGTGCCAGCACCCTGACAGGGGTTCTTCGATCACCCCTCCACTTT.